The rows below give T cell receptor beta chains drawn from one sample of a study of regulatory T cells in long-lasting Graves disease. TCRdb independently ran MiXCR on the multiplex PCR reads; one entry per CDR3 protein. Of fewer than 650,000 distinct CDR3 sequences in the sample, roughly 16% were seen once. These same data were also listed under a study on T cells in Graves' hyperthyroidism and ophthalmopathy.

Sample: peripheral blood mononuclear cells (PBMCs), taken at new diagnosis, from a patient treated with antithyroid drugs. Receptors originate from a woman in her 30s with Graves disease. Both conserved end residues are part of each CDR3. D genes are given only for firm matches. The listing skips clone size in some rows; elsewhere it reads once, few, many or a size class.

d_gene,abundance,v_gene,j_gene,CDR3nt,CDR3aa
NA,many,TRBV2,TRBJ2-7,TGTGCCAGCAGGAGATTAGCTGGGGCGCAGTACTTC,CASRRLAGAQYF
NA,NA,TRBV30,TRBJ1-2,TGTGCCTGGAGGGGAAAGGGCGGGAACTATGGCTACACCTTC,CAWRGKGGNYGYTF
TRBD2,NA,TRBV5-1,TRBJ2-3,TGCGCCAGCACCTACGCCGGGACTAGCGGGAGGGCTAGCACAGATACGCAGTATTTT,CASTYAGTSGRASTDTQYF
NA,many,TRBV12-3/TRBV12-4,TRBJ1-1,TGTGCCAGCAGTTTACGGAATGGGGTGGAAGCTTTCTTT,CASSLRNGVEAFF
TRBD2,NA,TRBV7-9,TRBJ2-5,TGTGCCAGCAGCCCCCTAGCGGGGGCTGGGGTGGCCCAGTACTTC,CASSPLAGAGVAQYF
NA,few,TRBV5-6,TRBJ2-3,TGTGCCAGCAGTTGGACCCCGGGACAACTCACAGATACGCAGTATTTT,CASSWTPGQLTDTQYF
NA,many,TRBV2,TRBJ2-5,TGTGCCAGCAGCGCAGGGTTGTCGGAGACCCAGTACTTC,CASSAGLSETQYF
NA,NA,TRBV27,TRBJ1-1,TGTGCCAGCATTAAAGGGATAGGGATGGCTGTCAAAGCTTTCTTT,CASIKGIGMAVKAFF
NA,NA,TRBV20-1,TRBJ1-2,TGCAGTGCTAGAGATATCCCCTTC,CSARDIPF
TRBD1,NA,TRBV3-1,TRBJ2-3,TGTGCCAGCAGACAGGGGACCAAAGATACGCAGTATTTT,CASRQGTKDTQYF
NA,many,TRBV27,TRBJ1-6,TGTGCCAGCAGTTTGCTGACCGACAGCTCCTATAATTCACCCCTCCACTTT,CASSLLTDSSYNSPLHF
TRBD2,NA,TRBV20-1,TRBJ2-3,TGCAGTGCTAGAGATCTTGGAGCGGGAGGCTATTCCACAAATACGCAGTATTTT,CSARDLGAGGYSTNTQYF
TRBD2,few,TRBV7-9,TRBJ2-3,TGTGCCAGCAGCTTAGCGGGACTAGCGGGGCTAGGGGATACGCAGTATTTT,CASSLAGLAGLGDTQYF
NA,many,TRBV6-6,TRBJ2-5,TGTGCCAGCAGTTACTCGGTCGAGCTACAAGAGACCCAGTACTTC,CASSYSVELQETQYF
NA,NA,TRBV5-1,TRBJ2-3,TGCGCCAGCAGCTTGGAGCGGACCAATACGCAGTATTTT,CASSLERTNTQYF